The next 5 T cell receptor beta chains were all read from a single sample in a study of blood T cell repertoires in COVID-19. Here immunoSEQ multiplex PCR was the method, and the copy in TCRdb shows in-frame clones only, minus some. The sample yields about 75,000 clones, roughly 88% seen once. The sequenced sample consisted of peripheral blood. The receptors were gathered from a human donor in a cohort sampled during active COVID-19.

The chain joins TRBV3-1 (or the pseudogene TRBV3-2) to TRBJ2-2; possible D gene TRBD1, 5 bases. The germline V gene has CDR1 LGHDT and CDR2 YNNKEL (reference sequence). The CDR3 is 16 amino acids. V lost 6 bases and J 1 base, leaving 15 bases between the germline ends. CDR3 sequence reads: CASSRRRTLNTGELFF. The CDR3 bases are TGTGCCAGCAGTCGCCGCCGGACACTGAACACCGGGGAGCTGTTTTTT.

The chain links TRBV4-2 to TRBJ2-1, with 9 positions matching TRBD2. This CDR3 has 18 amino acids. V gave up 0 bases and J gave up 9 bases; unmatched junction bases: 15. From germline, CDR1 is LGHNA and CDR2 YNFKEQ. In DNA form, the CDR3 reads TGTGCCAGCAGCCAAGAGGCCCCCTATAGCGGGAGCTGGACTGAGCAGTTCTTC. Amino acid sequence: CASSQEAPYSGSWTEQFF.

This clone was seen only a few times. The rearrangement uses TRBV19 and TRBJ2-7; 14 bases align to TRBD2. The CDR3 loop spans 17 amino acids. V shed 3 bases and J 4 bases; nucleotides not matched to a gene: 8. The germline CDR1 and CDR2 sequences are LNHDA and SQIVND (reference sequence). CDR3 sequence: CASSMRGTSGSSYEQYF. CDR3 nucleotide sequence: TGTGCCAGTAGTATGAGAGGGACTAGCGGGAGCTCTTACGAGCAGTACTTC.

The V call is TRBV11-2, the J call TRBJ1-1; 7 bases are shared with TRBD1. Per germline, CDR1 SGHAT and CDR2 FQNNGV. The V gene end was trimmed by 0 bases and the J gene end by 4 bases; junction bases not matched to a gene: 5. The CDR3 has 15 amino acids. This CDR3 reads CASSLDWAGGTEAFF. The DNA of the CDR3 is TGTGCCAGCAGCTTAGATTGGGCAGGGGGCACTGAAGCTTTCTTT.

The chain joins TRBV6-6 to TRBJ1-4; TRBD1 matches 8 bases. The CDR3 sequence is 14 residues long. J was trimmed by 5 bases and V by 8 bases; bases with no gene match: 7. Germline V lookup: CDR1 MNHNY, CDR2 SVGAGI (reference sequence). The CDR3 region has the DNA TGTGCCAGCTATCTAAGGACAGGGAATGAAAAACTGTTTTTT. This codes for CASYLRTGNEKLFF.